These T cell receptor beta chains were read from a single sample in a study of cytomegalovirus exposure and HLA in healthy donors. Assay used: immunoSEQ multiplex PCR; TCRdb lists only in-frame clones, some missing. In the table there are about 210,000 clones, about 84% of which are singletons. Sample: PBMCs. These receptors all stem from a woman in her 30s in good health and CMV-seropositive. The CDR3 runs from the conserved cysteine through the conserved F or W. Each record gives: clone size, J gene, D gene, V gene, CDR3 protein, CDR3 DNA. The D gene is left open where the match is weak. Clone size is stated in some rows and not others, as once, few, many or a class when expanded.

NA	TRBJ2-7	TRBD1	TRBV28	CASSSPRDRAYYEQYF	TGTGCCAGCAGTTCCCCCCGGGACAGGGCCTACTACGAGCAGTACTTC
few	TRBJ1-1	NA	TRBV5-1	CASSFGWETEAFF	TGCGCCAGCAGCTTTGGTTGGGAGACTGAAGCTTTCTTT
NA	TRBJ2-1	NA	TRBV27	CASSSRSRQFF	TGTGCCAGCAGTTCCCGCTCGAGGCAGTTCTTC
NA	TRBJ2-7	NA	TRBV7-9	CASSFPGRSYEQYF	TGTGCCAGCAGCTTCCCAGGGCGCTCCTACGAGCAGTACTTC
NA	TRBJ1-1	NA	TRBV7-9	CASSLVSGDTEAFF	TGTGCCAGCAGCTTAGTGTCAGGGGACACTGAAGCTTTCTTT
NA	TRBJ2-3	TRBD2	TRBV6-1	CASSENSGMADTQYF	TGTGCCAGCAGTGAAAATAGCGGGATGGCAGATACGCAGTATTTT
few	TRBJ2-7	NA	TRBV14	CASSQDVGGEQYF	TGTGCCAGCAGCCAAGATGTGGGGGGAGAGCAGTACTTC
once	TRBJ2-7	NA	TRBV11-3	CASSPDSSRSYEQYF	TGTGCCAGCAGCCCGGACAGTTCCCGCTCCTACGAGCAGTACTTC
NA	TRBJ2-2	NA	TRBV7-3	CASSPRVGPNTGELFF	TGTGCCAGCAGCCCTCGCGTGGGGCCGAACACCGGGGAGCTGTTTTTT
NA	TRBJ1-5	TRBD1	TRBV6-1	CASSNRGSNQPQHF	TGTGCCAGCAGCAACAGGGGTTCGAATCAGCCCCAGCATTTT
NA	TRBJ2-1	NA	TRBV4-2	CASSLDGVEGGQFF	TGTGCCAGCAGCCTCGACGGGGTGGAGGGCGGGCAGTTCTTC
NA	TRBJ1-1	NA	TRBV7-9	CASSLGSASEAFF	TGTGCCAGCAGCTTAGGGTCAGCGAGTGAAGCTTTCTTT
NA	TRBJ2-1	NA	TRBV7-6	CASSPPGVATQFF	TGTGCCAGCAGCCCCCCCGGGGTTGCTACCCAGTTCTTC
NA	TRBJ2-5	NA	TRBV5-1	CASSLVLAGETQYF	TGCGCCAGCAGCTTGGTACTAGCAGGCGAGACCCAGTACTTC
NA	TRBJ2-2	TRBD2	TRBV7-6	CASSLALVGGANTGELFF	TGTGCCAGCAGCTTAGCTTTGGTCGGGGGGGCGAACACCGGGGAGCTGTTTTTT
few	TRBJ1-5	NA	TRBV6-6	CASSYSRLSNQPQHF	TGTGCCAGCAGTTACTCGAGGCTTAGCAATCAGCCCCAGCATTTT